The next 32 T cell receptor beta chains were all read from a single sample in a study of human T cells and chemical hapten exposure. Each CDR3 protein gets one entry after TCRdb re-called the RACE reads with MiXCR. The data hold roughly 52,000 distinct CDR3 sequences, with approximately 11% observed a single time. Time point here: patch test 1, 2 weeks after DPC sensitization. Treatment specified: therapeutic diphenylcyclopropenone sensitization with weekly scalp DPC. Before extraction, the whole blood was not fractionated, and total RNA was taken from it. This sample comprised whole blood, obtained in connection with sensitization to the hapten diphenylcyclopropenone (DPC). The origin of the receptors is a woman between 40 and 50 years old with alopecia areata. Some clones in this sample may be carry-over from other donors' samples.

This clonotype was observed a few times. The gene calls are TRBV4-3 and TRBJ1-6; D remains unclear. Deletions cut 3 bases from V and 10 bases from J, with 13 bases between. The CDR3 contains 14 residues. Germline loops: CDR1 LGHNA, CDR2 YSLEER. DNA of the CDR3: TGCGCCAGCAGCCAGCGTGCCGCGGGATCACCCCTCCACTTT. This sequence encodes CASSQRAAGSPLHF.

This clonotype was seen a handful of times. This sequence joins TRBV28 and TRBJ2-5, with TRBD2 identical over 8 bases. The CDR3 is made up of 15 amino acids. V trimming: 3 bases; J trimming: 7 bases; junction bases outside the gene matches: 10. The germline gives CDR1 MDHEN, CDR2 SYDVKM. For the CDR3, the DNA is TGTGCCAGCAGTTTCACTAGCGGACCTCTAGCGACCCAGTACTTC. Protein: CASSFTSGPLATQYF.

This clonotype was seen ten or more times. The CDR3 nucleotides read TGTGCCAGCAGTTTATTTCACGAGCAGTACTTC. This encodes CASSLFHEQYF. The gene calls are TRBV28 and TRBJ2-7; D is ambiguous. Germline CDR1 and CDR2: MDHEN and SYDVKM. This CDR3 is 11 amino acids long. Trimming left V 1 base short and J 5 bases short, with 3 bases between.

This clonotype was seen repeatedly, ten times or more. The rearrangement joins TRBV7-2 to TRBJ2-3; no firm D call. V lost 2 bases and J lost 0, with 12 bases in between. This CDR3 is built from 16 residues. Per germline, CDR1 SGHTA and CDR2 FQGNSA. CDR3 bases: TGTGCCAGCAGCTTATTTAATCGGATTAGCACAGATACGCAGTATTTT. The encoded protein is CASSLFNRISTDTQYF. The full variable domain, rest sourced from reference TRBV7-2 and TRBJ2-3, is GAGVSQSPSNKVTEKGKDVELRCDPISGHTALYWYRQSLGQGLEFLIYFQGNSAPDKSGLPSDRFSAERTGGSVSTLTIQRTQQEDSAVYLCASSLFNRISTDTQYFGPGTRLTVL.

The V and J genes are TRBV5-1 and TRBJ1-1; D unclear. The CDR3 runs to 14 residues. Germline lookup yields CDR1 SGHRS and CDR2 YFSETQ. V was clipped by 0 bases and J by 7 bases, with 13 bases between them. CDR3 loop: CASSLDVNSFEAFF. The CDR3 DNA follows: TGCGCCAGCAGCTTGGACGTAAACTCCTTTGAAGCTTTCTTT.

The rearrangement links TRBV28 to TRBJ2-2; 8 bases match TRBD1. J lost 5 bases, V lost 11 bases, and 4 bases had no gene match. CDR3 length: 12 residues. The V gene's germline CDR1 is MDHEN and CDR2 SYDVKM. The CDR3, as DNA: TGTGCCGCCTGGACAGGGACCGGGGAGCTGTTTTTT. This sequence encodes CAAWTGTGELFF.

This clonotype was observed at least ten times. The chain has TRBV27 and TRBJ2-7; 8 nucleotides line up with TRBD2. Germline V gives CDR1 MNHEY, CDR2 SMNVEV (reference sequence). There are 17 residues in the CDR3. Germline trimming cut 3 bases from V and 5 bases from J; bases unmatched to any gene: 15. DNA for the CDR3: TGTGCCAGCAGTTTTTTAGGGGCTGGTAGCGGGGTAGACGAGCAGTACTTC. Translated, it gives CASSFLGAGSGVDEQYF.

This clonotype turned up a few times. The V gene is TRBV5-1, the J gene TRBJ2-1; TRBD1 agrees at 7 bases. Losses at the gene ends were 0 bases for V and 4 bases for J; bases not matched to a gene: 4. Germline values: CDR1 SGHRS, CDR2 YFSETQ. The CDR3 is made up of 15 amino acids. In nucleotides, the CDR3 is TGCGCCAGCAGCTTGGGACACAGGGGTTACAATGAGCAGTTCTTC. Amino acid sequence: CASSLGHRGYNEQFF.

This clonotype has only a few counts. The V gene is TRBV2, the J gene TRBJ1-6; TRBD1 is a possible D gene (5 bases). CDR1 is SNHLY and CDR2 is FYNNEI in the germline V gene. V was pared by 4 bases and J by 14 bases, with 18 bases between. The CDR3 is 14 residues long. In DNA, the CDR3 is TGTGCCAGCAGTGCCGTACCAGGGCGATGGGCCCTCCACTTT. Amino acids: CASSAVPGRWALHF.

This clonotype has a handful of counts. CDR3 loop: CASSRGQLEGYF. The CDR3 coding sequence is TGTGCCAGCAGCCGGGGACAGCTCGAGGGGTACTTC. The V call is TRBV7-7, the J call TRBJ2-7, with TRBD1 identical over 7 bases. CDR1 and CDR2 (germline): SSHAT, FNYEAQ (reference sequence). The CDR3 has 12 amino acids. After removal of 5 bases from V and 12 bases from J, the junction contained 10 bases not matched to a gene.

This clonotype occurred many times. The genes are TRBV5-1 and TRBJ2-7; TRBD1 aligns across 8 bases. The CDR3 runs to 15 residues. Germline V lookup: CDR1 SGHRS, CDR2 YFSETQ. V shed 4 bases, J shed 5 bases, and the junction held 11 bases outside the gene matches. CDR3 sequence (DNA): TGCGCCAGCAGCCCGCAAGGACAGGGTAGTGACGAGCAGTACTTC. Residues: CASSPQGQGSDEQYF.

The chain combines TRBV29-1 with TRBJ2-2; D remains unclear. Germline lookup yields CDR1 SQVTM and CDR2 ANQGSEA. There are 14 residues in the CDR3. Trimming cost V 7 bases and J 2 bases, with 14 bases left between them. CDR3 DNA sequence: TGCAGCGCTTGTTCTACGACTAACACCGGGGAGCTGTTTTTT. Translating gives CSACSTTNTGELFF.

This clonotype was counted ten times or more. This chain joins TRBV18 and TRBJ1-2; 8 positions match TRBD1. Losses at the gene ends were 2 bases for V and 4 bases for J; bases not matched to a gene: 0. The CDR3 sequence is 13 residues long. CDR1 is KGHSH and CDR2 is LQKENI in the germline V gene. The CDR3 sequence is CASSPDRGYGYTF. The DNA for the CDR3 is TGTGCCAGCTCACCAGACAGGGGCTATGGCTACACCTTC.

This clonotype was recorded a few times. The chain joins TRBV14 to TRBJ2-7; D possibly matches TRBD1 or TRBD2 (5 bases each). V was shortened by 1 base and J by 0 bases, with 19 bases between the two germline ends. This CDR3 comprises 18 residues. Germline values: CDR1 SGHDN, CDR2 FVKESK. Here the CDR3 reads CASSQALRPGQGSYEQYF. The CDR3 DNA sequence: TGTGCCAGCAGCCAAGCCCTACGCCCGGGGCAGGGCTCCTACGAGCAGTACTTC. Looking up the rest from reference TRBV14 and TRBJ2-7 gives the full variable domain: EAGVTQFPSHSVIEKGQTVTLRCDPISGHDNLYWYRRVMGKEIKFLLHFVKESKQDESGMPNNRFLAERTGGTYSTLKVQPAELEDSGVYFCASSQALRPGQGSYEQYFGPGTRLTVT.

This clonotype was counted a few times. This chain uses TRBV18 with TRBJ2-3; D gene unclear. CDR3 length: 14 residues. Germline assignment: CDR1 KGHSH and CDR2 LQKENI. V lost 3 bases to trimming and J lost 0 bases, with 7 bases between them. The CDR3 DNA follows: TGTGCCAGCTCACCCTTGGACAGCACAGATACGCAGTATTTT. This codes for CASSPLDSTDTQYF.

This clonotype has just a few counts. This chain connects TRBV30 to TRBJ2-7; 9 positions match TRBD2. Trimming cost V 2 bases and J 2 bases; bases outside gene matches: 13. In germline, CDR1 is GTSNPN, CDR2 SVGIG (reference sequence). This CDR3 comprises 17 residues. Written as DNA, the CDR3 is TGTGCCTGGAGTCCCCCCCCCCGACTAGCGGCCACCTACGAGCAGTACTTC. This encodes CAWSPPPRLAATYEQYF.

This clonotype was seen repeatedly, ten times or more. The chain recombines TRBV27 with TRBJ2-1; D possibly corresponds to TRBD1 (5 bases). The CDR3 is made up of 16 amino acids. Germline V CDR1 and CDR2: MNHEY, SMNVEV (reference sequence). The ends were cut back, 0 bases at V and 0 bases at J, with 9 bases in the middle. In nucleotides, the CDR3 is TGTGCCAGCAGTTTATCGTACAGGAGCTCCTACAATGAGCAGTTCTTC. This encodes CASSLSYRSSYNEQFF.

This clonotype was counted between two and nine times. The rearrangement uses TRBV7-9 and TRBJ2-1; D is ambiguous. The germline gives CDR1 SEHNR, CDR2 FQNEAQ (reference sequence). The ends were cut back, 4 bases at V and 10 bases at J, with 11 bases in the middle. The CDR3 sequence is 12 residues long. The CDR3 nucleotides read TGTGCCAGCAGCTCCGGTTTAGAGGAGCAGTTCTTC. Its protein is CASSSGLEEQFF.

With regard to this clonotype: This may be a read error: a much more frequent sequence differs by one nucleotide. CDR3 nucleotides: TGTGCCAGCAGTCTTACAGGGTTTCTCTATGGCTACACCTTC. It yields the protein CASSLTGFLYGYTF. This chain joins TRBV28 and TRBJ1-2, with D maybe TRBD1 (6 bases). The CDR3 totals 14 residues. Trimming stripped 5 bases from V and 4 bases from J, with 14 bases between. Germline CDR1 reads MDHEN; CDR2 reads SYDVKM.

This clonotype was counted a few times. The chain joins TRBV28 to TRBJ2-7; D not certain. Germline V gene data show CDR1 as MDHEN and CDR2 as SYDVKM. V was clipped by 3 bases and J by 2 bases, with 8 bases between them. The CDR3 totals 13 residues. The DNA of the CDR3 is TGTGCCAGCAGTTTGCCGGGCCCCTACGAGCAGTACTTC. Residues: CASSLPGPYEQYF.

There are many counts of this clonotype. V gene TRBV29-1 combines with J gene TRBJ2-1; 10 bases match TRBD1. This CDR3 region has 13 residues. The V and J ends lost 6 bases and 8 bases, in that order; junction bases with no gene match: 7. CDR1 is SQVTM, CDR2 ANQGSEA, per germline. CDR3 region: CSVTGQGYYEQFF. The DNA of the CDR3 is TGCAGCGTCACGGGACAGGGGTATTATGAGCAGTTCTTC.

This clonotype was detected ten times or more. This chain uses TRBV2 with TRBJ2-5; possible D gene TRBD1, 6 bases. Germline V gives CDR1 SNHLY, CDR2 FYNNEI. Trimming removed 6 bases from V and 1 base from J, with 12 bases in between. This CDR3 has 14 residues. This chain's CDR3 is CASSRTALQETQYF. CDR3 nucleotide sequence: TGTGCCAGCAGCCGGACAGCTCTCCAAGAGACCCAGTACTTC.

This chain's CDR3 is CASSLGDRGAKNIQYF. CDR3 nucleotide sequence: TGTGCCAGCAGCCTTGGAGACAGGGGTGCCAAAAACATTCAGTACTTC. This chain joins TRBV7-9 and TRBJ2-4; 8 nucleotides match TRBD1. The CDR3 has 16 residues. V shed 5 bases, J shed 1 base, and the junction held 7 bases outside the gene matches. Germline values: CDR1 SEHNR, CDR2 FQNEAQ (reference sequence).

J is TRBJ1-5 and V is TRBV11-2; D gene uncertain. Germline CDR1 reads SGHAT; CDR2 reads FQNNGV. The CDR3 covers 15 residues. V was cut by 4 bases and J by 3 bases, with 13 bases left in between. Written as DNA, the CDR3 is TGTGCCAGCAGCTCCCATTTCGGGGACAATCAGCCCCAGCATTTT. The encoded protein is CASSSHFGDNQPQHF.

This clonotype was picked up a small number of times. The rearrangement uses TRBV7-2 and TRBJ2-7, with 12 bases identical to TRBD2. The junction had 8 bases not matched to a gene; V was cut back by 0 bases and J by 5 bases. The CDR3 extends over 17 amino acids. CDR1 SGHTA and CDR2 FQGNSA come from the germline V gene. DNA for the CDR3: TGTGCCAGCAGCTTAGCCCCAGGACTAGCGGGAAGCAACGAGCAGTACTTC. Translated: CASSLAPGLAGSNEQYF.

J is TRBJ2-1 and V is TRBV7-6; the match to TRBD2 covers 11 bases. V shed 3 bases, J shed 5 bases, and the junction held 9 bases outside the gene matches. Germline CDR1 and CDR2: SGHVS and FNYEAQ. The CDR3 is made up of 17 amino acids. The CDR3 protein is CASSLGPGLAEHNEQFF. CDR3 coding DNA: TGTGCCAGCAGCTTGGGTCCGGGACTAGCGGAGCACAATGAGCAGTTCTTC. Based on the CDR3 plus reference TRBV7-6 and TRBJ2-1, the full variable domain is GAGVSQSPRYKVTKRGQDVALRCDPISGHVSLYWYRQALGQGPEFLTYFNYEAQQDKSGLPNDRFSAERPEGSISTLTIQRTEQRDSAMYRCASSLGPGLAEHNEQFFGPGTRLTVL.

In this sample, this clonotype turned up many times. V gene TRBV12-3 or TRBV12-4 combines with J gene TRBJ2-5; D gene uncertain. Between the trimmed V and J ends, which lost 3 bases and 7 bases, there was a span of 9 bases. The CDR3 runs 12 residues. DNA of the CDR3: TGTGCCAGCAGTTTTGTGGGTGGGACCCAGTACTTC. It codes for CASSFVGGTQYF.

The chain couples TRBV15 to TRBJ2-2, with TRBD2 as a possible D gene (6 bases). The CDR3 is 13 amino acids. V was clipped by 0 bases and J by 9 bases, with 8 bases between them. Germline V gene data show CDR1 as LNHNV and CDR2 as YYDKDF (reference sequence). The CDR3 DNA reads TGTGCCACCAGCAGAGATGCGGGGCGGGAGCTGTTTTTT. Translating it yields CATSRDAGRELFF.

The chain employs TRBV28 and TRBJ1-5; no reliable D call. The V end lost 7 bases, the J end lost 2 bases, and 6 bases lay between the germline ends. The CDR3 loop spans 12 amino acids. The V gene's germline CDR1 is MDHEN and CDR2 SYDVKM. CDR3 protein: CASTPGNQPQHF. In DNA, the CDR3 is TGTGCCAGCACCCCGGGCAATCAGCCCCAGCATTTT.

The V gene is TRBV30, the J gene TRBJ2-3; 8 bases fit TRBD2. Germline loops: CDR1 GTSNPN, CDR2 SVGIG (reference sequence). The CDR3 spans 15 residues. J was trimmed by 1 base and V by 1 base; bases with no gene match: 4. The CDR3 nucleotides read TGTGCCTGGAGTGGTAAGCGGGGGCGCACAGATACGCAGTATTTT. Translation: CAWSGKRGRTDTQYF.

The J gene is TRBJ2-3, the V gene TRBV19, with D perhaps matching TRBD1 or TRBD2 (5 bases each). This CDR3 spans 15 amino acids. Trimming removed 6 bases at V and 2 bases at J, with 15 bases between. Germline loops: CDR1 LNHDA, CDR2 SQIVND (reference sequence). CDR3 sequence: CASSRRGTSTDTQYF. In nucleotides, the CDR3 is TGTGCCAGTAGCAGACGTGGGACCTCCACAGATACGCAGTATTTT.

This clonotype occurred a few times. The chain is built from TRBV7-6 and TRBJ2-2; no clear D gene. V gave up 8 bases and J gave up 5 bases, with 12 bases separating them. This CDR3 has 13 residues. Per germline, CDR1 SGHVS and CDR2 FNYEAQ. CDR3 in amino acids: CASALYLTGELFF. CDR3 coding DNA: TGTGCCAGCGCCCTTTATCTGACCGGGGAGCTGTTTTTT.